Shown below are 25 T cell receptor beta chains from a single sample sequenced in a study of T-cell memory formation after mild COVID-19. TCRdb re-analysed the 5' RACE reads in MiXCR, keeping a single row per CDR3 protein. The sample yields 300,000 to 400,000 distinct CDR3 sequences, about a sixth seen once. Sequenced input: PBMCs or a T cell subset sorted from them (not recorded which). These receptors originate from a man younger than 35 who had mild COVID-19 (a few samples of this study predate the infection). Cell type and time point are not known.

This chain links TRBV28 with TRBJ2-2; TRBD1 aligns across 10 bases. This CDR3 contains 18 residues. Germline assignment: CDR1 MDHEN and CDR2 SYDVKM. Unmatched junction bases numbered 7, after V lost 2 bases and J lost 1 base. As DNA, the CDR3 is TGTGCCAGCAGTTTAGACAGGGGGCGAATAGAGAACACCGGGGAGCTGTTTTTT. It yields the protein CASSLDRGRIENTGELFF.

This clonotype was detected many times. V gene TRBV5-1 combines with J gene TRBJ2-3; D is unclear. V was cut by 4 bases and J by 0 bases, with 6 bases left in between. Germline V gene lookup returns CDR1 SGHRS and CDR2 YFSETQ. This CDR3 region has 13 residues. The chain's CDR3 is CASSGDSTDTQYF. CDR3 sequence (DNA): TGCGCCAGCAGCGGGGATAGCACAGATACGCAGTATTTT.

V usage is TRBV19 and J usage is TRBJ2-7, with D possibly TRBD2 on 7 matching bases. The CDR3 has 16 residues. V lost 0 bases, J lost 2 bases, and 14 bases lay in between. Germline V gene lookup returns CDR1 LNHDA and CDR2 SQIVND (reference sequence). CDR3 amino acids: CASSIEAGAITYEQYF. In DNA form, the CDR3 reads TGTGCCAGTAGTATAGAGGCGGGGGCGATTACCTACGAGCAGTACTTC.

This chain's CDR3 is CASSEGTPAYEQYF. The CDR3 DNA follows: TGTGCCAGTAGTGAGGGGACCCCGGCCTACGAGCAGTACTTC. The chain couples TRBV19 to TRBJ2-7; possibly TRBD1 or TRBD2 for D (5 bases each). CDR1 LNHDA and CDR2 SQIVND come from the germline V gene (reference sequence). The length of the CDR3 is 14 residues. V was pared by 5 bases and J by 2 bases, with 13 bases between.

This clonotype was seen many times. As DNA, the CDR3 is TGCAGCGTTGAAGGGCTAGAGACTAGCGGGGACTACGAGCAGTACTTC. Its protein product is CSVEGLETSGDYEQYF. This chain joins TRBV29-1 and TRBJ2-7, with 11 bases fitting TRBD2. V dropped 1 base and J dropped 3; count of bases not matched to a gene: 8. Germline CDR1 SQVTM, CDR2 ANQGSEA. The CDR3 loop spans 16 amino acids.

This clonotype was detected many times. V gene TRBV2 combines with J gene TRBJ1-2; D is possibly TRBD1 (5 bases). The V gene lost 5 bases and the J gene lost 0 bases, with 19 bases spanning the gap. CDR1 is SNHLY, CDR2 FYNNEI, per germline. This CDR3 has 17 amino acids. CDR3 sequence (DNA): TGTGCCAGCAGTCCCCTTGGTGGGACCAAAGCTAACTATGGCTACACCTTC. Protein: CASSPLGGTKANYGYTF.

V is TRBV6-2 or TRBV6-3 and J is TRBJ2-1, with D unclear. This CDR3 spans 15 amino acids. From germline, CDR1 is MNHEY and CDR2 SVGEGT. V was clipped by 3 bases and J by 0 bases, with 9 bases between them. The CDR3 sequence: CASSYPRSSYNEQFF. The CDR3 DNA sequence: TGTGCCAGCAGTTATCCCCGTAGCTCCTACAATGAGCAGTTCTTC.

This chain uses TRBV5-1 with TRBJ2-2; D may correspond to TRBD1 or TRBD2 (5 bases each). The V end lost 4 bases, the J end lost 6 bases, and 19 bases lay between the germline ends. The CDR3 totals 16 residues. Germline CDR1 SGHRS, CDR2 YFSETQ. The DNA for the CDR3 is TGCGCCAGCAGCCGGTCCTTAATATGGGACCCCGGGGAGCTGTTTTTT. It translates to CASSRSLIWDPGELFF.

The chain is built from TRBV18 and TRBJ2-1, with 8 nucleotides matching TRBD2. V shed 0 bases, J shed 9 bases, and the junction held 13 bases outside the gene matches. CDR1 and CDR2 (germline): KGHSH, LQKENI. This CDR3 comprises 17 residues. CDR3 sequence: CASSPPARGGILVEQFF. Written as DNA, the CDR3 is TGTGCCAGCTCACCACCGGCCCGCGGGGGGATCTTAGTTGAGCAGTTCTTC.

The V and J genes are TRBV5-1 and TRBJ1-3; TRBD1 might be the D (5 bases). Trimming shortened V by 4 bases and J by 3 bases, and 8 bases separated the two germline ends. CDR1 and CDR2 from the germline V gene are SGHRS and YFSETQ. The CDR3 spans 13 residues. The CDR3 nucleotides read TGCGCCAGCAGCAGCGACAGTGGAAACACCATATATTTT. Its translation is CASSSDSGNTIYF.

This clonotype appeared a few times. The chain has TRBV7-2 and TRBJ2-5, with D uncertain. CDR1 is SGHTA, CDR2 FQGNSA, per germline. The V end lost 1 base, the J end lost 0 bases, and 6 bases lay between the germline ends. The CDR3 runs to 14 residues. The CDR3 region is CASSLDGYQETQYF. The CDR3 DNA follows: TGTGCCAGCAGCTTAGATGGCTACCAAGAGACCCAGTACTTC.

CDR3 DNA sequence: TGTGCCAGCAGTTACTCCGGCGGGGTAATGGGGGAAAAACTGTTTTTT. Translating it yields CASSYSGGVMGEKLFF. The chain joins TRBV6-5 to TRBJ1-4, with unresolved D. The CDR3 sequence is 16 residues long. Germline CDR1 is MNHEY and CDR2 is SVGAGI. Trimming cost V 0 bases and J 8 bases, with 16 bases left between them.

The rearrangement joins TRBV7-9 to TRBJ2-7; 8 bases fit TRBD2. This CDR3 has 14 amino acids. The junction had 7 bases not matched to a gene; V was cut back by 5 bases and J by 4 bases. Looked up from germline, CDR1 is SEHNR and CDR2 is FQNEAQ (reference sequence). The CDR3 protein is CASSQREGRYEQYF. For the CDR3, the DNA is TGTGCCAGCAGCCAACGGGAGGGGCGATACGAGCAGTACTTC.

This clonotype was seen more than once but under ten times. CDR3 DNA: TGTGCCAGCAGCCGCGGACCAACTAATGAAAAACTGTTTTTT. Its protein product is CASSRGPTNEKLFF. This chain joins TRBV6-5 and TRBJ1-4; D gene ambiguous. Trimming pared 6 bases from V and 0 bases from J, leaving 8 bases between. The germline gives CDR1 MNHEY, CDR2 SVGAGI. The CDR3 length is 14 residues.

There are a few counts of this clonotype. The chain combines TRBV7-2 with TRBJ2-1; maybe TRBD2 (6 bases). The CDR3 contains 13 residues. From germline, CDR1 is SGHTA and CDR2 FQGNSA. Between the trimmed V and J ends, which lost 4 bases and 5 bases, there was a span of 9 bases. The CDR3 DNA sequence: TGTGCCAGCAGCTACTGGGGGGACAATGAGCAGTTCTTC. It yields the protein CASSYWGDNEQFF.

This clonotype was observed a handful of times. The CDR3 spells CASSFLRGLNEQFF. Here the CDR3 DNA reads TGTGCCAGCAGCTTCCTACGGGGGCTCAATGAGCAGTTCTTC. The genes are TRBV7-8 and TRBJ2-1; D is possibly TRBD1 or TRBD2 (6 bases each). Germline V gene sequence: CDR1 SGHVS, CDR2 FQNEAQ. The germline V and J ends were trimmed by 3 bases and 6 bases, with 12 bases remaining between them. CDR3 length: 14 residues.

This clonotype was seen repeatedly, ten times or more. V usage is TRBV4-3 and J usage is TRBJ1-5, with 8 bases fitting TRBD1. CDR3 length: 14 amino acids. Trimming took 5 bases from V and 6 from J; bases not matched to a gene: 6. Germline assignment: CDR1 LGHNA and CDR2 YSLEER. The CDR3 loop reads CASSSDRASQPQHF. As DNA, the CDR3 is TGCGCCAGCAGCTCGGACAGGGCGAGTCAGCCCCAGCATTTT.

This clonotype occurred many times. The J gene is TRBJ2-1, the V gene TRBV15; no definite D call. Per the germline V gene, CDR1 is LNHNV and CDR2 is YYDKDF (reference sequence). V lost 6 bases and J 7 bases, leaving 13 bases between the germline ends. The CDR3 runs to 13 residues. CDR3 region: CATRGRGSNEQFF. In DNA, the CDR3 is TGTGCCACCAGAGGCCGCGGAAGTAATGAGCAGTTCTTC.

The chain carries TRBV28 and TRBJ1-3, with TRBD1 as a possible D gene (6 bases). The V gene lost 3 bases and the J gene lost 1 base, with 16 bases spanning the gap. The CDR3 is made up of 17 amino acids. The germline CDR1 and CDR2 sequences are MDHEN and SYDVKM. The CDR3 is CASSFLSRGRSGNTIYF. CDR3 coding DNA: TGTGCCAGCAGTTTCTTGTCCAGGGGAAGGTCTGGAAACACCATATATTTT.

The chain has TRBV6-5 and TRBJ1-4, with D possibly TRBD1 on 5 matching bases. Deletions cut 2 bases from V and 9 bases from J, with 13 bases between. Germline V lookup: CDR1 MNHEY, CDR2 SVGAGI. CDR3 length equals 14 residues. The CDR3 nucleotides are TGTGCCAGCAGTTACCAGGGTGCCTGGCAAAAACTGTTTTTT. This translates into CASSYQGAWQKLFF.

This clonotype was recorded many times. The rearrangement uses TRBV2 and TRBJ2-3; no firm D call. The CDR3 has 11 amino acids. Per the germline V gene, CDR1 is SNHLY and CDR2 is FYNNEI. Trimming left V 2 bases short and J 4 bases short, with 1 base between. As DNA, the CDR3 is TGTGCCAGCAGTGAACCAGATACGCAGTATTTT. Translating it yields CASSEPDTQYF.

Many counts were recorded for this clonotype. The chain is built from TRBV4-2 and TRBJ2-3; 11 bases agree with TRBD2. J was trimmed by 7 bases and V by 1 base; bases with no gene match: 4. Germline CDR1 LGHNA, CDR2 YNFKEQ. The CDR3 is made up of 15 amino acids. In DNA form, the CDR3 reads TGTGCCAGCAGCCAAGCTAGCGGGGGGCCCAATACGCAGTATTTT. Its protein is CASSQASGGPNTQYF.

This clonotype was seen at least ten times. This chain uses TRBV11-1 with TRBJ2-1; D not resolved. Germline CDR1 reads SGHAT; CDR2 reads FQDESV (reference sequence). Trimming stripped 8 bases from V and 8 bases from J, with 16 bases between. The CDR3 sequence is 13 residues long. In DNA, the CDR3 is TGTGCCAGCCTAGGGCCGCCGTCACATGAGCAGTTCTTC. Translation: CASLGPPSHEQFF. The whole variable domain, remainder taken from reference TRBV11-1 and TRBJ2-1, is EAEVAQSPRYKITEKSQAVAFWCDPISGHATLYWYRQILGQGPELLVQFQDESVVDDSQLPKDRFSAERLKGVDSTLKIQPAELGDSAMYLCASLGPPSHEQFFGPGTRLTVL.

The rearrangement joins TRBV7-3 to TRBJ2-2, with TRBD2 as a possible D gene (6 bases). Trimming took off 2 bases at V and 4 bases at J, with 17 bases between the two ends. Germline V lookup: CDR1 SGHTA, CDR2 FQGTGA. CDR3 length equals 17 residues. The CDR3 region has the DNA TGTGCCAGCAGCTTAGGAGGAAGGCGGCGGGGCACCGGGGAGCTGTTTTTT. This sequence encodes CASSLGGRRRGTGELFF.

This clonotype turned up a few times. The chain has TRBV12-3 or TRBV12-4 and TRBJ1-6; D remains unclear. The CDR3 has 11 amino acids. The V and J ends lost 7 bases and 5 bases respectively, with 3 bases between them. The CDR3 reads CASTHNSPLHF. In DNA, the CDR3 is TGTGCCAGCACGCATAATTCACCCCTCCACTTT.